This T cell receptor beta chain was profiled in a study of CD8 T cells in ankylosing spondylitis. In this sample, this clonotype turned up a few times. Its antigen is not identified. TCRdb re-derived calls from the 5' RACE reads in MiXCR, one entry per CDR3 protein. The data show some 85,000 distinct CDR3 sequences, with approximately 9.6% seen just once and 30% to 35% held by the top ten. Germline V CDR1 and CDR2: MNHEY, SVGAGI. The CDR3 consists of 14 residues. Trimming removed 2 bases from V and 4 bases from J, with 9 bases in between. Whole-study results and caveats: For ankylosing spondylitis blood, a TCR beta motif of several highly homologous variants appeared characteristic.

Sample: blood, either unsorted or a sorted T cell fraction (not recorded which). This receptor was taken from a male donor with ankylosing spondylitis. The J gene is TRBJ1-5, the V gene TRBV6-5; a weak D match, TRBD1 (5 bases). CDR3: CASSYGGGNQPQHF. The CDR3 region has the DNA TGTGCCAGCAGTTACGGGGGGGGGAATCAGCCCCAGCATTTT.